Following are 4 T cell receptor beta chains from one sample sequenced in a study of radiation and T cells in renal cell carcinoma. Specified time point: blood 2 weeks post-SBRT. As for treatment: 15 Gy SBRT to primary tumor, nephrectomy 4 weeks later. Clones were sequenced by immunoSEQ multiplex PCR, and TCRdb holds only the in-frame ones, with some missing. This sample carries about 130,000 clones, around 82% of them seen once, and the ten largest clones take 5.8%. The specimen comprised blood, sampled from a patient whose treatment included radiotherapy and nephrectomy. These receptors all stem from a man aged 45-60 years with renal cell carcinoma.

This clone was picked up a small number of times. The chain joins TRBV30 to TRBJ1-6; TRBD1 matches at 7 bases. Trimming cost V 3 bases and J 7 bases; bases outside gene matches: 3. The CDR3 runs to 13 residues. Looked up from germline, CDR1 is GTSNPN and CDR2 is SVGIG (reference sequence). The CDR3 nucleotides read TGTGCCTGGAGACAGGGGATCAATTCACCCCTCCACTTT. As protein: CAWRQGINSPLHF.

The chain recombines TRBV2 with TRBJ1-5; maybe TRBD1 (5 bases). Trimming cost V 6 bases and J 12 bases, with 12 bases left between them. Germline loops: CDR1 SNHLY, CDR2 FYNNEI. The CDR3 has 11 residues. The DNA of the CDR3 is TGTGCCAGCAGGATAACGGGGGACCAGCATTTT. Translation gives CASRITGDQHF. Based on the CDR3 plus reference TRBV2 and TRBJ1-5, the full variable domain is EPEVTQTPSHQVTQMGQEVILRCVPISNHLYFYWYRQILGQKVEFLVSFYNNEISEKSEIFDDQFSVERPDGSNFTLKIRSTKLEDSAMYFCASRITGDQHFGDGTRLSIL.

The rearrangement uses TRBV9 and TRBJ1-1; D gene unclear. The germline gives CDR1 SGDLS, CDR2 YYNGEE. The CDR3 is 13 amino acids. Trimming left V 5 bases short and J 0 bases short, with 8 bases between. Here the CDR3 reads CASRSILNTEAFF. The CDR3 nucleotides read TGTGCCAGCAGGAGTATTTTGAACACTGAAGCTTTCTTT.

The chain carries TRBV19 and TRBJ1-1; perhaps TRBD1 as D (5 bases). V was shortened by 5 bases and J by 5 bases, with 12 bases between the two germline ends. Germline CDR1 LNHDA, CDR2 SQIVND (reference sequence). The CDR3 extends over 13 amino acids. CDR3 sequence (DNA): TGTGCCAGTAGTCTGTTTTGGGGGACTGAAGCTTTCTTT. Translation gives CASSLFWGTEAFF.